Listed below are T cell receptor beta chains from one sample, sequenced in a study of PD-1 blockade in classical Hodgkin lymphoma. The assay was immunoSEQ multiplex PCR, and TCRdb's table has in-frame clones only and misses some. The sample contains several thousand clones, about 83% of which appear only once. Sequencing was performed on peripheral blood mononuclear cells (PBMCs), taken at baseline. All receptors derive from a human donor with classical Hodgkin lymphoma. CDR3s include the opening cysteine and the closing phenylalanine or tryptophan. A D gene is named only where the DNA matches it firmly. Not every row has a clone size; where given, it reads once, few, many or a size class.

>15|TRBJ2-1|TRBV6-1|TRBD2|-
CASSASSSGTYEQFF
TGTGCCAGCAGCGCTTCTTCTAGCGGGACGTATGAGCAGTTCTTC
>16|TRBJ2-1|TRBV6-6|TRBD1|once
CASRRNRGGSYNEQFF
TGTGCCAGCAGAAGAAACAGGGGTGGCTCCTACAATGAGCAGTTCTTC
>17|TRBJ2-3|TRBV27|-|few
CASRRTPGVTFTDTQYF
TGTGCCAGCAGACGGACACCGGGAGTTACTTTCACAGATACGCAGTATTTT
>15|TRBJ2-5|TRBV18|-|-
CASSSNPGDQETQYF
TGTGCCAGCTCATCGAACCCAGGGGACCAAGAGACCCAGTACTTC
>13|TRBJ2-3|TRBV6-5|TRBD2|-
CASRRGLLDTQYF
TGTGCCAGCAGGCGGGGGTTATTGGATACGCAGTATTTT
>12|TRBJ2-3|TRBV2|-|-
CASQQGTDTQYF
TGTGCCAGCCAGCAGGGAACAGATACGCAGTATTTT
>13|TRBJ2-1|TRBV7-9|-|-
CASRYLRRAEQFF
TGTGCCAGCAGGTACCTGCGTAGGGCAGAGCAGTTCTTC
>16|TRBJ2-5|TRBV7-2|TRBD2|-
CASNTPRASGQETQYF
TGTGCCAGCAACACCCCCCGCGCTAGCGGGCAAGAGACCCAGTACTTC
>14|TRBJ2-6|TRBV28|-|-
CASSVYSGANVLTF
TGTGCCAGCAGTGTGTACTCTGGGGCCAACGTCCTGACTTTC
>15|TRBJ2-7|TRBV18|TRBD2|-
CASSPLAGASYEQYF
TGTGCCAGCTCACCACTAGCGGGGGCCTCCTACGAGCAGTACTTC
>15|TRBJ1-4|TRBV6-6|-|-
CASSYGNMLGEKLFF
TGTGCCAGCAGTTACGGGAACATGCTCGGCGAAAAACTGTTTTTT
>13|TRBJ2-2|TRBV28|-|-
CASSFPNTGELFF
TGTGCCAGCAGTTTTCCGAACACCGGGGAGCTGTTTTTT
>17|TRBJ1-2|TRBV9|TRBD1|-
CASSPGGGQGAMGGYTF
TGTGCCAGCAGCCCCGGGGGGGGACAGGGGGCCATGGGAGGCTACACCTTC
>16|TRBJ2-7|TRBV28|-|-
CASSSVSKGRRYEQYF
TGTGCCAGCAGTTCCGTCTCCAAGGGTCGTCGTTACGAGCAGTACTTC
>13|TRBJ1-4|TRBV7-9|-|-
CASSLAPGIKLFF
TGTGCCAGCAGCTTAGCGCCAGGGATTAAACTGTTTTTT
>13|TRBJ1-2|TRBV5-1|-|-
CASSFGQGYGYTF
TGCGCCAGCAGCTTTGGGCAGGGCTATGGCTACACCTTC
>17|TRBJ2-2|TRBV11-3|-|-
CASSPQGRPLSTGELFF
TGTGCCAGCAGCCCCCAGGGACGACCCTTGAGCACCGGGGAGCTGTTTTTT
>15|TRBJ2-5|TRBV19|TRBD1|-
CASSRDRVYQETQYF
TGTGCCAGTAGTAGGGACAGGGTTTACCAAGAGACCCAGTACTTC
>16|TRBJ2-3|TRBV9|TRBD1|-
CASSPRTGSLSDTQYF
TGTGCCAGCAGCCCCCGGACAGGGAGTTTATCAGATACGCAGTATTTT
>13|TRBJ2-3|TRBV10-2|-|-
CASSESTGLRRNF
TGCGCCAGCAGTGAGTCGACAGGCTTACGAAGGAATTTT
>15|TRBJ1-2|TRBV29-1|TRBD1|few
CSVDATRTGTYGYTF
TGCAGCGTTGATGCAACAAGGACAGGCACCTATGGCTACACCTTC
>16|TRBJ2-1|TRBV7-3|TRBD2|-
CASSSVTSGRANEQFF
TGTGCCAGCAGCTCCGTAACTAGCGGGAGGGCCAATGAGCAGTTCTTC
>13|TRBJ1-6|TRBV30|-|-
CAWSVSVNSPLHF
TGTGCCTGGAGTGTGTCCGTGAATTCACCCCTCCACTTT
>14|TRBJ1-5|TRBV19|TRBD1|-
CASRGGQTNQPQHF
TGTGCCAGTAGAGGGGGACAGACCAATCAGCCCCAGCATTTT
>15|TRBJ2-2|TRBV4-1|TRBD1|few
CASLGQGSNTGELFF
TGCGCCAGCCTGGGACAGGGCTCCAACACCGGGGAGCTGTTTTTT
>16|TRBJ2-3|TRBV5-4|TRBD1|-
CASSPRQGRGTDTQYF
TGTGCCAGCAGCCCCCGACAGGGTAGGGGCACAGATACGCAGTATTTT
>14|TRBJ2-3|TRBV6-5|-|-
CASSYSPGRDTQYF
TGTGCCAGCAGTTACTCGCCAGGGAGGGATACGCAGTATTTT
>13|TRBJ1-1|TRBV28|-|-
CASSTSQGAEAFF
TGTGCCAGCAGCACCTCACAGGGAGCTGAAGCTTTCTTT
>13|TRBJ2-5|TRBV11-2|-|-
CASSSTPRETQYF
TGTGCCAGCAGTTCCACGCCCCGAGAGACCCAGTACTTC
>13|TRBJ1-5|TRBV11-2|-|-
CASSPRNNQPQHF
TGTGCCAGCAGTCCAAGGAACAATCAGCCCCAGCATTTT
>14|TRBJ2-3|TRBV19|TRBD2|-
CATGEGLAGVTQYF
TGTGCCACAGGAGAGGGACTAGCGGGAGTTACGCAGTATTTT
>14|TRBJ2-1|TRBV5-1|TRBD2|few
CASRWLAGENEQFF
TGCGCCAGCAGGTGGCTAGCGGGAGAGAATGAGCAGTTCTTC
>11|TRBJ2-7|TRBV2|-|-
CASLLGNEQYF
TGTGCCAGTCTACTCGGGAACGAGCAGTACTTC
>14|TRBJ1-3|TRBV9|-|-
CASSVGTAGNTIYF
TGTGCCAGCAGCGTAGGGACGGCTGGAAACACCATATATTTT
>15|TRBJ2-7|TRBV7-2|-|-
CASSLTRGQAYEQYF
TGTGCCAGCAGCTTAACCAGGGGACAAGCCTACGAGCAGTACTTC
>13|TRBJ2-2|TRBV28|TRBD2|-
CASRDGGTGELFF
TGTGCCAGCAGGGACGGGGGGACCGGGGAGCTGTTTTTT
>15|TRBJ2-3|TRBV10-3|-|-
CAISMAGTGTDTQYF
TGTGCCATCAGTATGGCTGGCACAGGCACAGATACGCAGTATTTT
>15|TRBJ2-3|TRBV28|-|-
CASSFGGGSTDTQYF
TGTGCCAGCAGTTTCGGAGGGGGCAGCACAGATACGCAGTATTTT
>13|TRBJ1-5|TRBV7-9|-|-
CASSLQGLQPQHF
TGTGCCAGCAGCTTACAGGGTCTTCAGCCCCAGCATTTT
>18|TRBJ1-5|TRBV28|-|-
CASSPLRGLGSIDQPQHF
TGTGCCAGCAGCCCTTTAAGGGGGTTAGGGTCGATCGATCAGCCCCAGCATTTT
>18|TRBJ2-1|TRBV19|-|-
CASNSGLGGGGSYNEQFF
TGTGCCAGTAACTCCGGGCTGGGGGGCGGCGGGTCCTACAATGAGCAGTTCTTC
>15|TRBJ2-1|TRBV11-2|-|-
CASSPRTTAYNEQFF
TGTGCCAGCAGCCCGCGGACAACCGCTTACAATGAGCAGTTCTTC
>13|TRBJ2-5|TRBV10-2|TRBD2|-
CASSASGTETQYF
TGCGCCAGCAGTGCTAGCGGGACTGAGACCCAGTACTTC
>17|TRBJ1-2|TRBV5-1|TRBD1|-
CASSLDPGTAVTYGYTF
TGCGCCAGCAGCTTGGATCCCGGGACAGCCGTCACCTATGGCTACACCTTC
>14|TRBJ2-2|TRBV11-3|-|-
CASSPTRSTGELFF
TGTGCCAGCAGCCCCACTAGGTCCACCGGGGAGCTGTTTTTT
>15|TRBJ1-5|TRBV6-4|-|-
CASRPTGDSNQPQHF
TGTGCCAGCAGGCCGACAGGCGATAGCAATCAGCCCCAGCATTTT
>12|TRBJ1-2|TRBV7-2|-|-
CASSRANYGYTF
TGTGCCAGCAGCCGAGCTAACTATGGCTACACCTTC
>13|TRBJ1-1|TRBV7-8|-|-
CASSLEVNTEAFF
TGTGCCAGCAGCTTGGAGGTGAACACTGAAGCTTTCTTT
>17|TRBJ2-1|TRBV5-8|TRBD2|-
CASSLGVTSGSGNEQFF
TGTGCCAGCAGCTTGGGCGTGACTAGCGGGAGTGGCAATGAGCAGTTCTTC
>13|TRBJ1-2|TRBV29-1|-|-
CSVEQGRGYGYTF
TGCAGCGTAGAGCAGGGGCGCGGCTATGGCTACACCTTC
>13|TRBJ2-7|TRBV18|-|-
CASSPGETYEQYF
TGTGCCAGCTCACCAGGTGAAACCTACGAGCAGTACTTC
>13|TRBJ2-1|TRBV7-2|-|-
CASSFTGSNEQFF
TGTGCCAGCAGCTTTACAGGGAGCAATGAGCAGTTCTTC
>16|TRBJ2-5|TRBV7-8|TRBD2|-
CASNPLAGVRRETQYF
TGTGCCAGCAATCCCTTAGCGGGAGTGCGCCGGGAGACCCAGTACTTC
>14|TRBJ2-7|TRBV28|-|-
CASSPWGSSYEQYF
TGTGCCAGCAGCCCTTGGGGAAGCTCCTACGAGCAGTACTTC
>18|TRBJ2-1|TRBV19|TRBD1|-
CASSRPFAGTGGINEQFF
TGTGCCAGTAGTCGACCATTCGCCGGGACAGGGGGCATCAATGAGCAGTTCTTC